This T cell receptor (beta chain) was identified in a study of T cell repertoires in cytomegalovirus infection. TCRdb re-derived calls from the reads in MiXCR, one entry per CDR3 protein. The sample lists roughly 500,000 distinct CDR3 sequences, 40% to 50% seen once, with 40% to 50% in the top ten. Whole-study results and caveats: CMV-specific TCR beta clonotypes restricted by HLA-C dominated the ex vivo response. Individuals carrying CMV plus the relevant HLA were identified by cumulative frequency of public TCR beta families.

The length of the CDR3 is 16 residues. The V gene end was trimmed by 1 base and the J gene end by 1 base; junction bases not matched to a gene: 6. This clonotype was picked up a small number of times. The antigen is unknown. The J gene is TRBJ2-5, the V gene TRBV12-3 or TRBV12-4, with 7 bases lining up with TRBD2. The receptor comes from a human donor in good health (CMV status not recorded). Some clones in this sample may be carry-over from other donors' samples. Sequencing used cultured PBMCs, obtained from culture after CMV antigen stimulation. CDR3 amino acids: CASSLVGGGGQETQYF. The CDR3 nucleotides are TGTGCCAGCAGTTTAGTCGGTGGCGGGGGCCAAGAGACCCAGTACTTC.